This paragraph reports one TCR beta chain. Via MiXCR, TCRdb re-called the RT-PCR reads, giving one row per CDR3 protein. Of about 110,000 distinct CDR3 sequences listed, approximately 40% are singletons. This record comes from a study of patients and donors after allogeneic stem cell transplantation. This CDR3 has 16 amino acids. With 5 bases removed from V and 1 base from J, the gap between germline ends came to 17 bases. This clonotype originated in a human donor who was either an allogeneic HSCT recipient or a stem cell or donor lymphocyte infusion donor (not recorded which). It is not recorded whose cells these are; they may come from a transplant donor. J is TRBJ1-1 and V is TRBV12-3 or TRBV12-4; D unresolved. The sample was blood, either unsorted or a sorted T cell fraction (not recorded which). The CDR3 bases are TGTGCCAGCAGTCCTGTTCTGGGTCGGGGGAACACTGAAGCTTTCTTT. It specifies CASSPVLGRGNTEAFF.